These 2 T cell receptor beta chains were all obtained from the same sample, sequenced in a study of blood T cell repertoires in COVID-19. Sequencing was performed with immunoSEQ multiplex PCR; in TCRdb, only in-frame clones are kept and a portion is missing. The data hold 250,000 to 300,000 clones, with around 90% observed a single time. The sample consisted of PBMCs or T cells enriched from blood (not recorded which). The receptor set was obtained from a woman aged 40 to 49 who had recovered from COVID-19.

The CDR3 protein is CASSPLGLAGPGVRRQETQYF. CDR3 in DNA: TGTGCCAGCTCACCTCTAGGACTAGCGGGGCCAGGGGTACGGCGACAAGAGACCCAGTACTTC. The chain carries TRBV18 and TRBJ2-5; 12 positions agree with TRBD2. CDR3 length equals 21 residues. J lost 2 bases, V lost 3 bases, and 19 bases had no gene match. The V gene's germline CDR1 is KGHSH and CDR2 LQKENI.

In this sample, this clone turned up once. The chain joins TRBV5-1 to TRBJ1-2; the D is unclear. The germline V and J ends were trimmed by 4 bases and 0 bases, with 16 bases remaining between them. From germline, CDR1 is SGHRS and CDR2 YFSETQ. The CDR3 has 16 amino acids. The CDR3 nucleotides read TGCGCCAGCAGCCGTGCGGGCCAAGCTACTAACTATGGCTACACCTTC. Its translation: CASSRAGQATNYGYTF.